This entry lists 30 T cell receptor beta chains sequenced from one sample in a study of blood T cell repertoires in COVID-19. The repertoire was sequenced with immunoSEQ multiplex PCR; TCRdb's copy has only in-frame clones and lacks some. The data contain about 81,000 clones, 90% to 95% of them singletons. Sequencing was performed on peripheral blood. The origin of the receptors is a human donor with active COVID-19. The donor label of this sample is uncertain.

The chain uses TRBV14 and TRBJ2-1; TRBD2 might be the D (5 bases). V lost 5 bases and J lost 1, with 15 bases in between. This CDR3 region has 16 residues. Germline-derived CDR1 and CDR2 are SGHDN and FVKESK. In DNA, the CDR3 is TGTGCCAGCAGCGATGGGGTAGCGATATCCTACAATGAGCAGTTCTTC. It translates to CASSDGVAISYNEQFF.

This sequence joins TRBV5-4 and TRBJ2-1; 14 nucleotides line up with TRBD2. The germline V gene has CDR1 SGHNT and CDR2 YYREEE (reference sequence). With V trimmed by 4 bases and J by 8 bases, 2 bases remained unmatched. The CDR3 has 14 amino acids. This CDR3 is CASSGTSGRDEQFF. The CDR3 DNA follows: TGTGCCAGCAGCGGGACTAGCGGGAGAGATGAGCAGTTCTTC.

V is TRBV19 and J is TRBJ1-2; D perhaps matches TRBD1 (6 bases). There are 13 residues in the CDR3. Germline V gives CDR1 LNHDA, CDR2 SQIVND (reference sequence). Trimming shortened V by 5 bases and J by 5 bases, and 12 bases separated the two germline ends. CDR3 nucleotide sequence: TGTGCCAGTAGTCCACCACAGGGATATGGCTACACCTTC. Translated: CASSPPQGYGYTF.

This clone was recorded once. The genes are TRBV9 and TRBJ2-7; perhaps TRBD2 as D (5 bases). V was shortened by 0 bases and J by 3 bases, with 13 bases between the two germline ends. The CDR3 has 15 residues. Germline CDR1 and CDR2: SGDLS and YYNGEE. CDR3 protein: CASSVATSSYYEQYF. Written as DNA, the CDR3 is TGTGCCAGCAGCGTAGCTACTAGTTCATACTACGAGCAGTACTTC.

The rearrangement uses TRBV6-5 and TRBJ1-3; D ambiguous. CDR1 and CDR2 from the germline V gene are MNHEY and SVGAGI. Trimming stripped 5 bases from V and 7 bases from J, with 18 bases between. This CDR3 comprises 15 residues. The CDR3 region is CASSPLGEKRNTIYF. CDR3 coding DNA: TGTGCCAGCAGTCCCCTCGGGGAAAAGCGGAACACCATATATTTT.

The genes are TRBV24-1 and TRBJ2-5; D remains unclear. From germline, CDR1 is KGHDR and CDR2 SFDVKD. V lost 3 bases to trimming and J lost 9 bases, with 19 bases between them. The CDR3 has 15 residues. In nucleotides, the CDR3 is TGTGCCACCAGTGATACCGGCAGCCCGGTGGAGCCCCAGTACTTC. This encodes CATSDTGSPVEPQYF.

CDR3 in amino acids: CASSFRRTDYGYTF. In DNA form, the CDR3 reads TGCGCCAGCAGCTTCAGGAGGACTGACTATGGCTACACCTTC. The chain is built from TRBV5-1 and TRBJ1-2, with D unclear. In germline, CDR1 is SGHRS, CDR2 YFSETQ. The CDR3 has 14 residues. V was pared by 2 bases and J by 3 bases, with 11 bases between.

The rearrangement links TRBV11-3 to TRBJ2-7; 9 bases map to TRBD2. J was trimmed by 6 bases and V by 2 bases; bases with no gene match: 8. Germline V gene sequence: CDR1 SGHNT, CDR2 YENEEA. The CDR3 spans 15 residues. DNA of the CDR3: TGTGCCAGCAGCTTAACGGCTAGCGGGGAGGGCGAGCAGTACTTC. It codes for CASSLTASGEGEQYF.

The genes are TRBV19 and TRBJ2-1; a possible D gene is TRBD2 (5 bases). Germline CDR1 LNHDA, CDR2 SQIVND (reference sequence). The CDR3 consists of 16 residues. V lost 5 bases and J lost 8, with 22 bases in between. The CDR3 nucleotides read TGTGCCAGTAGTCCAACGAAAAAGCGGCCTTTGGATGAGCAGTTCTTC. Encoded protein: CASSPTKKRPLDEQFF.

J is TRBJ2-1 and V is TRBV19; 10 bases agree with TRBD2. Unmatched junction bases numbered 17, after V lost 3 bases and J lost 6 bases. The CDR3 has 19 residues. CDR1 and CDR2 from the germline V gene are LNHDA and SQIVND (reference sequence). The CDR3 coding sequence is TGTGCCAGTAGTATTGGTAGGGAGCGGGGGGGCCAGTTTGGCAATGAGCAGTTCTTC. Its translation: CASSIGRERGGQFGNEQFF.

The chain couples TRBV21-1 to TRBJ2-7; the D call of TRBD1 is as the table states it, not checked on the DNA. TRBV21-1 is a pseudogene. The CDR3 spans 16 residues. Written as DNA, the CDR3 is TGTGCCAGCAGCAAAGACGACACTCGAACATCCTACGAGCAGTACTTC. Encoded protein: CASSKDDTRTSYEQYF.

V is TRBV7-9 and J is TRBJ2-1; possibly TRBD2 for D (6 bases). Germline V gene data show CDR1 as SEHNR and CDR2 as FQNEAQ (reference sequence). The CDR3 sequence is 15 residues long. V was shortened by 5 bases and J by 5 bases, with 16 bases between the two germline ends. CDR3 nucleotide sequence: TGTGCCAGCAGCACACGGGCGGGATCAGACAATGAGCAGTTCTTC. It encodes CASSTRAGSDNEQFF. Full variable domain (outside the CDR3, taken from reference TRBV7-9 and TRBJ2-1): DTGVSQNPRHKITKRGQNVTFRCDPISEHNRLYWYRQTLGQGPEFLTYFQNEAQLEKSRLLSDRFSAERPKGSFSTLEIQRTEQGDSAMYLCASSTRAGSDNEQFFGPGTRLTVL.

Here the CDR3 DNA reads TGTGCCAGCTCACCACCTGGGCGGGAAATCACAGATACGCAGTATTTT. Protein: CASSPPGREITDTQYF. The chain couples TRBV18 to TRBJ2-3, with D possibly matching TRBD2 (6 bases). This CDR3 is built from 16 residues. The ends were cut back, 0 bases at V and 2 bases at J, with 12 bases in the middle. CDR1 KGHSH and CDR2 LQKENI come from the germline V gene.

The rearrangement joins TRBV7-2 to TRBJ2-3; 14 bases are shared with TRBD2. Germline V gene sequence: CDR1 SGHTA, CDR2 FQGNSA. The CDR3 covers 16 residues. Germline trimming cut 5 bases from V and 8 bases from J; bases unmatched to any gene: 9. The CDR3 bases are TGTGCCAGCAGCCCTACCGGGACTAGCGGGGGATCTACGCAGTATTTT. It specifies CASSPTGTSGGSTQYF.

V gene TRBV7-2 combines with J gene TRBJ2-1, with TRBD2 as a possible D gene (5 bases). CDR3 length: 13 residues. The germline V gene encodes CDR1 SGHTA and CDR2 FQGNSA. The V gene lost 6 bases and the J gene lost 7 bases, with 13 bases spanning the gap. Here the CDR3 reads CASRRARVNEQFF. In DNA, the CDR3 is TGTGCCAGCAGGCGGGCCCGGGTGAATGAGCAGTTCTTC.

This chain joins TRBV28 and TRBJ2-3; TRBD1 is a possible D gene (5 bases). The CDR3 is 17 residues long. Germline lookup yields CDR1 MDHEN and CDR2 SYDVKM. Trimming cost V 10 bases and J 0 bases, with 23 bases left between them. In DNA, the CDR3 is TGTGCCACCCGAAGGCCAGGACAACCTACTAGCACAGATACGCAGTATTTT. It specifies CATRRPGQPTSTDTQYF.

V usage is TRBV21-1 and J usage is TRBJ2-2; the D call of TRBD2 is as the table states it, not checked on the DNA. TRBV21-1 is deemed a pseudogene. CDR3 length equals 11 residues. The CDR3 region has the DNA TGTGCCAGCAGCACTAGCGGGGAGCTGTTTTTT. Translated, it gives CASSTSGELFF.

This sequence joins TRBV29-1 and TRBJ2-1, with unresolved D. There are 13 residues in the CDR3. Germline CDR1 and CDR2: SQVTM and ANQGSEA. V lost 5 bases and J lost 0, with 8 bases in between. This CDR3 reads CSVLSYSYNEQFF. The CDR3 DNA reads as TGCAGCGTTCTCTCCTACTCCTACAATGAGCAGTTCTTC.

V is TRBV19 and J is TRBJ1-6, with D perhaps matching TRBD1 (5 bases). V gave up 5 bases and J gave up 9 bases, with 20 bases separating them. The CDR3 covers 16 residues. Germline V gene sequence: CDR1 LNHDA, CDR2 SQIVND (reference sequence). CDR3 residues: CASSPRPTERVSPLHF. CDR3 in DNA: TGTGCCAGTAGTCCCCGTCCGACAGAGAGAGTTTCACCCCTCCACTTT.

In nucleotides, the CDR3 is TGTGCCAGTAGTATAAACTGGGACACCTTAGCCAAAAACATTCAGTACTTC. Its translation is CASSINWDTLAKNIQYF. V gene TRBV19 combines with J gene TRBJ2-4, with D maybe TRBD1 (6 bases). The CDR3 sequence is 17 residues long. Trimming removed 2 bases at V and 0 bases at J, with 14 bases between. Germline V CDR1 and CDR2: LNHDA, SQIVND (reference sequence).

The V call is TRBV4-3, the J call TRBJ2-7, with D uncertain. Per germline, CDR1 LGHNA and CDR2 YSLEER. The V end lost 0 bases, the J end lost 2 bases, and 11 bases lay between the germline ends. This CDR3 has 15 residues. The CDR3 loop is CASSQDSFGTYEQYF. CDR3 sequence (DNA): TGCGCCAGCAGCCAAGATAGCTTCGGAACCTACGAGCAGTACTTC.

This chain links TRBV5-1 with TRBJ2-3; 9 nucleotides align to TRBD2. The CDR3 is made up of 17 amino acids. J lost 0 bases, V lost 7 bases, and 12 bases had no gene match. Germline V CDR1 and CDR2: SGHRS, YFSETQ. CDR3 bases: TGCGCCAGCGCGACTTCCGGGACTAGCCGAAGCACAGATACGCAGTATTTT. Its protein is CASATSGTSRSTDTQYF.

V and J are TRBV11-3 and TRBJ2-7; the D gene is possibly TRBD1 (5 bases). Germline CDR1 reads SGHNT; CDR2 reads YENEEA. The V gene lost 0 bases and the J gene lost 7 bases, with 16 bases spanning the gap. There are 15 residues in the CDR3. CDR3 loop: CASSLERQTGSEQYF. CDR3 nucleotides: TGTGCCAGCAGCTTAGAAAGACAGACCGGCTCGGAGCAGTACTTC. The whole variable domain, remainder taken from reference TRBV11-3 and TRBJ2-7, is EAGVVQSPRYKIIEKKQPVAFWCNPISGHNTLYWYLQNLGQGPELLIRYENEEAVDDSQLPKDRFSAERLKGVDSTLKIQPAELGDSAVYLCASSLERQTGSEQYFGPGTRLTVT.

The V and J genes are TRBV29-1 and TRBJ2-1; TRBD1 aligns across 12 bases. This CDR3 contains 18 residues. The germline V gene encodes CDR1 SQVTM and CDR2 ANQGSEA. After removal of 6 bases from V and 2 bases from J, the junction contained 14 bases not matched to a gene. In DNA, the CDR3 is TGCAGCGTCCTCCCCGGGACAGGGGGCGCGATAACCTACAATGAGCAGTTCTTC. Translating gives CSVLPGTGGAITYNEQFF.

The chain has TRBV7-9 and TRBJ2-6; D is unresolved. In germline, CDR1 is SEHNR, CDR2 FQNEAQ (reference sequence). CDR3 length: 16 residues. Trimming removed 4 bases from V and 0 bases from J, with 10 bases in between. The CDR3 bases are TGTGCCAGCAGCTCGACACCCAGCTCTGGGGCCAACGTCCTGACTTTC. Its protein is CASSSTPSSGANVLTF.

The chain is built from TRBV4-1 and TRBJ2-2; TRBD1 matches at 9 bases. CDR3 length: 15 amino acids. The trim removed 3 bases at V and 3 bases at J, leaving 2 bases unmatched. Germline V gene lookup returns CDR1 MGHRA and CDR2 YSYEKL. CDR3 in DNA: TGCGCCAGCAGCCAGGGGGACAGGGACACCGGGGAGCTGTTTTTT. Translating gives CASSQGDRDTGELFF.

This chain links TRBV5-4 with TRBJ2-1; TRBD2 is a possible D gene (5 bases). The CDR3 is 15 residues long. Germline V gene lookup returns CDR1 SGHNT and CDR2 YYREEE (reference sequence). Trimming took off 0 bases at V and 0 bases at J, with 7 bases between the two ends. The CDR3, as DNA: TGTGCCAGCAGCTTGGTGGGGAGCTCCTACAATGAGCAGTTCTTC. It encodes CASSLVGSSYNEQFF.

The CDR3 loop is CAILGTGKSGGYTF. The CDR3 bases are TGTGCCATCCTCGGGACAGGGAAGAGTGGAGGCTACACCTTC. This sequence joins TRBV10-3 and TRBJ1-2; TRBD1 aligns across 9 bases. Germline assignment: CDR1 ENHRY and CDR2 SYGVKD. V trimming: 8 bases; J trimming: 8 bases; junction bases outside the gene matches: 12. The CDR3 extends over 14 amino acids.

The sample holds one count of this clone. This sequence joins TRBV15 and TRBJ1-1; D call uncertain. Trimming shortened V by 3 bases and J by 7 bases, and 15 bases separated the two germline ends. The germline V gene encodes CDR1 LNHNV and CDR2 YYDKDF (reference sequence). This CDR3 has 14 residues. The CDR3 here is CATSRVMEGGEAFF. CDR3 bases: TGTGCCACCAGCAGGGTCATGGAGGGCGGTGAAGCTTTCTTT.

V is TRBV24-1 and J is TRBJ2-2, with 10 positions matching TRBD1. The CDR3 extends over 17 amino acids. Germline V CDR1 and CDR2: KGHDR, SFDVKD. With 1 base clipped from V and 3 bases from J, the junction kept 4 bases outside the gene matches. CDR3 coding DNA: TGTGCCACCAGTGATTTAGTCGGGACAGGGGACACCGGGGAGCTGTTTTTT. It specifies CATSDLVGTGDTGELFF.